This record concerns one T cell receptor beta chain sequence. This clone showed up just a few times. Its antigen is unknown. No base-level quality is on record; no much larger clone is a single base apart. Using the deep immunoSEQ assay, TCR CDR3 regions were amplified from genomic DNA by multiplex PCR. Genomic DNA extracted from each cell subset was distributed evenly over all wells of several immunoSEQ 96-well plates, and each plate served as one replicate. For sorted subsets, each replicate PCR was loaded with 200 ng genomic DNA, equivalent to approximately 27,000 T cell genomes. Purified libraries were measured with a Qubit 3.0 fluorometer, size-checked on a Bioanalyzer 2100, and measured again with the KAPA Library Quantification kit. A separate single-read 150-cycle Illumina NextSeq 550 flow cell was used to sequence each immunoSEQ 96-well plate. Per the authors' processing: The immunoSEQ output contained only junctional sequences without quality scores, so filtering could not match that applied to full-length reads. To assign V/J genes and CDR3, sequences were annotated using PyIR, a Python wrapper for IgBLAST v1.9, with IMGT germline references. Reads were filtered out if the reads had weak V/J assignments (E-value above 1e-6), no CDR3, stop codons, out-of-frame junctions, or ambiguous translated residues. V3J clonotypes were defined as sequences sharing the same inferred V gene, J gene, and CDR3 amino acid sequence. The percentage overlap between two repertoires was calculated by dividing the number of shared unique clonotypes by the size of the smaller repertoire. RTK rarefaction, the Chao1 estimator, and Recon v2.1 estimates of unobserved clonotypes were used to assess repertoire richness. OLGA was used to compute generation probabilities for all TCRbeta clonotypes that the gDNA method yielded from several donors. TCRdb took this table from immuneACCESS and kept in-frame rearrangements with V and J called. Such tables lack part of the clones; where checked against another copy, unresolved V genes explain under half of the gap, and the rest is unexplained. D and trimming were read from the DNA, whereas the V and J calls and clone size are those reported in that table. In this sample the table shows roughly 890,000 clones, over 90% of which occur a single time. The ten largest clones capture around 24% of the sample.

For the CD8 naive samples, CD45RO-negative cells were positively selected for CCR7, yielding a CD45RA+CCR7+ population from which TemRA cells were excluded. The donors were healthy, HIV-negative adults who had no recently reported acute infections or vaccinations. Every donor was a Caucasian adult residing in Nashville, Tennessee, USA. Blood was collected by leukapheresis, and PBMCs were isolated by Ficoll-Histopaque density gradient centrifugation and then cryopreserved in liquid nitrogen vapor phase. Analytical flow cytometry was used to check the purity and quantity of every magnetically sorted T cell population. From each sorted fraction, genomic DNA was isolated and quantified by UV absorbance on a Nanodrop 2000c. Cut back by 0 bases and 1 base, the V and J ends lie 3 bases apart. CDR3 length: 13 amino acids, cysteine to phenylalanine. The retained sequence is limited to the CDR3, 39 bases, with the frame set at the first base. The germline V gene encodes CDR1 SGHDN and CDR2 FVKESK.

This specimen comes from a study of shared clonotypes between healthy human individuals (dated by TCRdb to between 2020 and 2021). At the level of the whole study: A few men and a couple of women, aged 18 to 49 years, made up the cohort. For each donor, three plates each were used for CD4 naive and CD4 memory, two plates were used for CD8 naive, and one plate was used for CD8 memory. To increase sequencing depth and limit assay-specific biases, TCR repertoire library preparation and sequencing were carried out by different laboratories using diverse techniques. Leukapheresis yielded between about 0.9 and 10 billion PBMCs per donor. Blood TCR repertoires of five healthy adults were deeply sequenced to estimate repertoire size and the extent of clonotype sharing between individuals. The full study reports these points: Naive subsets generally had larger estimated clonotype richness than memory subsets. Compared with non-shared clonotypes, the clonotypes found in all four sorted-subset donors had higher generation probabilities. Because the study included a small number of donors, the genetic and exposure-history diversity represented was limited. Sampling was limited to blood, and TCR repertoires in tissue likely differ from TCR repertoires in blood. Pairwise subsampling led to the expectation that sequencing depth would affect the degree of clonotype sharing among donors. Incomplete sequencing was indicated by rarefaction of sorted-subset datasets, despite the large sequencing depth. Across a handful of donors, approximately 4.6% of naive CD4, roughly 3.5% of naive CD8, around 2.5% of memory CD4, and about 0.4% of memory CD8 clonotypes were shared.

Sequencing was done on a sample of naive CD8+ T cells sorted from blood. Per the publication, the cell subset or site label means: CD45RA+CCR7+. The rearrangement combines TRBV14 with TRBJ1-1; no confident D gene assignment can be made. The source is a man under 40 in good health. The sequenced DNA: TGTGCCAGCAGCCAAGAAAGGAACACTGAAGCTTTCTTT. Translated, this is CASSQERNTEAFF.